These T cell receptor beta chains were read from a single sample in a study of T cell repertoires in cytomegalovirus infection. Each CDR3 protein gets one entry after TCRdb re-called the reads with MiXCR. The table records around 350,000 distinct CDR3 sequences, roughly 18% of them present only once. Source material: PBMCs. These receptors all come from a human donor in good health (CMV status not recorded). Some clones in this sample may be carry-over from other donors' samples. Each CDR3 is given with its conserved first and last residue. A D gene is named only where the DNA matches it firmly. Clone sizes are given selectively: once, few, many, or a class where the clone is expanded.

v_call,d_call,clone_size,j_call,cdr3_aa,cdr3_nt
TRBV7-8,TRBD2,many,TRBJ2-3,CASSPGLAGSSSTDTQYF,TGTGCCAGCAGCCCGGGACTAGCGGGATCCTCTAGCACAGATACGCAGTATTTT
TRBV7-2,-,many,TRBJ2-7,CASSLGPPAAWAYEQYF,TGTGCCAGCAGCTTAGGTCCTCCAGCGGCCTGGGCCTACGAGCAGTACTTC
TRBV7-2,-,many,TRBJ1-1,CASSLGQYTEAFF,TGTGCCAGCAGCTTAGGACAGTACACTGAAGCTTTCTTT
TRBV7-2,TRBD2,many,TRBJ2-5,CASSTPGGLEETQYF,TGTGCCAGCAGCACTCCGGGGGGTCTCGAAGAGACCCAGTACTTC
TRBV3-1,-,few,TRBJ2-1,CASSPRRGTSQEQFF,TGTGCCAGCAGCCCCAGGCGGGGGACATCCCAGGAGCAGTTCTTC
TRBV20-1,TRBD2,-,TRBJ2-3,CSAIREVVADTQYF,TGCAGTGCTATTCGGGAGGTGGTAGCAGATACGCAGTATTTT
TRBV7-9,TRBD1,few,TRBJ2-7,CASSSSGTGSYEQYF,TGTGCCAGCAGCTCGTCCGGGACAGGGTCCTACGAGCAGTACTTC
TRBV11-2,-,few,TRBJ2-3,CASSRSGPQYF,TGTGCCAGCAGCCGCAGCGGCCCGCAGTATTTT
TRBV7-9,-,-,TRBJ2-3,CASSPTGVVSDTQYF,TGTGCCAGCAGCCCGACGGGGGTGGTCTCAGATACGCAGTATTTT
TRBV20-1,-,-,TRBJ2-7,CSASVDIPYEQYF,TGCAGTGCTAGTGTGGACATCCCCTACGAGCAGTACTTC
TRBV19,-,few,TRBJ1-5,CASSIVSGNHQPQHF,TGTGCCAGTAGTATAGTTTCAGGGAACCATCAGCCCCAGCATTTT
TRBV20-1,TRBD2,once,TRBJ2-3,CSARPRTSGRAVWEDTQYF,TGCAGTGCTAGACCCCGGACTAGCGGGAGGGCCGTCTGGGAAGATACGCAGTATTTT
TRBV7-9,-,many,TRBJ2-7,CASSSSGARYEQYF,TGTGCCAGCAGCTCTTCCGGGGCCCGCTACGAGCAGTACTTC
TRBV7-9,TRBD2,many,TRBJ2-3,CASSPSGRSADTQYF,TGTGCCAGCAGCCCCAGCGGGAGAAGCGCAGATACGCAGTATTTT
TRBV2,TRBD2,-,TRBJ2-1,CASSVELARYNEQFF,TGTGCCAGCAGTGTTGAACTAGCGAGATACAATGAGCAGTTCTTC
TRBV7-2,-,many,TRBJ1-2,CASSRVGGNYGYTF,TGTGCCAGCAGCCGAGTGGGGGGGAACTATGGCTACACCTTC
TRBV4-1,-,many,TRBJ1-1,CASSQPQRSEAFF,TGCGCCAGCAGCCAGCCCCAACGCTCTGAAGCTTTCTTT
TRBV4-1,-,few,TRBJ2-3,CASSHRQSTQYF,TGCGCCAGCAGCCACCGACAGAGTACGCAGTATTTT
TRBV12-3/TRBV12-4,TRBD1,many,TRBJ2-1,CASSIDRGAYNEQFF,TGTGCCAGCAGCATCGACAGGGGGGCTTACAATGAGCAGTTCTTC
TRBV12-3/TRBV12-4,TRBD1,many,TRBJ1-1,CASTQQGAGAEAFF,TGTGCCAGCACCCAACAGGGGGCAGGGGCTGAAGCTTTCTTT
TRBV2,-,once,TRBJ1-4,CASSATGPRDKKLFF,TGTGCCAGCAGTGCTACGGGACCCCGTGATAAGAAACTGTTTTTT
TRBV7-9,TRBD2,many,TRBJ2-5,CASSSRTSGYQETQYF,TGTGCCAGCAGCAGCAGGACTAGCGGGTACCAAGAGACCCAGTACTTC
TRBV20-1,-,-,TRBJ2-3,CSARVHRDTQYF,TGCAGTGCTAGGGTCCATCGGGATACGCAGTATTTT
TRBV7-2,-,many,TRBJ1-1,CASSVRPQGSEAFF,TGTGCCAGCAGTGTTAGACCCCAGGGGTCTGAAGCTTTCTTT
TRBV7-2,TRBD2,few,TRBJ2-5,CASSFQGGSGETQYF,TGTGCCAGCAGCTTTCAGGGAGGGTCAGGGGAGACCCAGTACTTC
TRBV12-3/TRBV12-4,-,few,TRBJ2-1,CASSSPIRSSYNEQFF,TGTGCCAGCAGTTCCCCGATCCGGAGCTCCTACAATGAGCAGTTCTTC
TRBV19,-,many,TRBJ2-1,CASSRWDSNRFNEQFF,TGTGCCAGTAGTAGATGGGACTCCAACAGGTTCAATGAGCAGTTCTTC
TRBV19,-,few,TRBJ2-3,CASSTYRVDTQYF,TGTGCCAGTAGTACTTACAGGGTCGATACGCAGTATTTT
TRBV12-5,-,few,TRBJ2-1,CASGLVLGRVGEQFF,TGTGCTAGTGGTTTGGTACTGGGCAGGGTTGGGGAGCAGTTCTTC
TRBV7-2,-,many,TRBJ1-5,CASSLGPNQPQHF,TGTGCCAGCAGCTTAGGACCTAATCAGCCCCAGCATTTT
TRBV7-2,-,many,TRBJ1-5,CASSLVAGSNQPQHF,TGTGCCAGCAGCTTAGTCGCAGGTAGCAATCAGCCCCAGCATTTT
TRBV7-2,-,-,TRBJ1-2,CASSRIGGPYGYTF,TGTGCCAGCAGCCGCATCGGGGGCCCCTATGGCTACACCTTC
TRBV28,-,-,TRBJ1-1,CASSHRQWNTEAFF,TGTGCCAGCAGCCACCGACAATGGAACACTGAAGCTTTCTTT
TRBV19,-,few,TRBJ1-1,CASSILENTEAFF,TGTGCCAGTAGTATCCTGGAGAACACTGAAGCTTTCTTT
TRBV20-1,-,-,TRBJ1-1,CSARREGEAFF,TGCAGTGCTAGACGGGAGGGTGAAGCTTTCTTT
TRBV5-4,TRBD2,few,TRBJ2-3,CASSTRTSGGDTQYF,TGTGCCAGCAGCACCCGGACTAGCGGGGGAGATACGCAGTATTTT
TRBV12-3/TRBV12-4,-,-,TRBJ2-3,CASSLNRNTDTQYF,TGTGCCAGCAGTTTAAACAGGAACACAGATACGCAGTATTTT
TRBV29-1,-,few,TRBJ2-7,CSVVPGAAQSSYEQYF,TGCAGCGTTGTGCCAGGGGCCGCCCAAAGCTCCTACGAGCAGTACTTC
TRBV5-4,TRBD2,-,TRBJ2-1,CASSLGAGANEQFF,TGTGCCAGCAGCCTCGGAGCGGGAGCCAATGAGCAGTTCTTC
TRBV10-3,-,-,TRBJ2-1,CAIGGSANEQFF,TGTGCCATCGGAGGGTCGGCCAATGAGCAGTTCTTC
TRBV7-9,TRBD2,-,TRBJ2-3,CASSLSVAGGRTTTDTQYF,TGTGCCAGCAGCTTAAGTGTTGCGGGGGGCCGAACCACCACAGATACGCAGTATTTT
TRBV7-2,-,many,TRBJ1-2,CASSLGGTVYGYTF,TGTGCCAGCAGCTTAGGGGGGACTGTCTATGGCTACACCTTC
TRBV12-3/TRBV12-4,-,few,TRBJ1-5,CASSQIGNQPQHF,TGTGCCAGCAGCCAGATCGGCAATCAGCCCCAGCATTTT
TRBV6-5,TRBD1,few,TRBJ1-2,CASSYGGQVLTRGYTF,TGTGCCAGCAGTTACGGCGGACAGGTCCTTACCCGGGGCTACACCTTC
TRBV20-1,-,-,TRBJ2-5,CSARDPGPETQYF,TGCAGTGCTAGGGACCCGGGGCCGGAGACCCAGTACTTC
TRBV15,-,-,TRBJ1-2,CATSPDGLVYGYTF,TGTGCCACCAGCCCGGACGGACTGGTTTATGGCTACACCTTC
TRBV5-5,-,once,TRBJ2-7,CASSPEGSSYEQYF,TGTGCCAGCAGCCCTGAAGGCAGCTCCTACGAGCAGTACTTC
TRBV6-2/TRBV6-3,-,few,TRBJ2-3,CASSHETAGTELAAFTDTQYF,TGTGCCAGCAGTCATGAGACGGCAGGAACCGAACTCGCCGCATTCACAGATACGCAGTATTTT
TRBV5-4,TRBD2,-,TRBJ2-1,CASSPSGSRPYNEQFF,TGTGCCAGCAGCCCGAGCGGGAGCAGGCCCTACAATGAGCAGTTCTTC
TRBV20-1,TRBD1,few,TRBJ1-1,CSADRDSNTEAFF,TGCAGTGCTGACCGGGACAGCAACACTGAAGCTTTCTTT
TRBV12-3/TRBV12-4,-,-,TRBJ1-2,CASSSRGGGPFGYTF,TGTGCCAGCAGTTCCCGGGGGGGGGGACCATTCGGCTACACCTTC
TRBV7-9,-,-,TRBJ1-1,CASSLLGGLYTEAFF,TGTGCCAGCAGCCTACTTGGGGGGTTGTACACTGAAGCTTTCTTT
TRBV12-3/TRBV12-4,-,many,TRBJ1-2,CASSSPPEGYTF,TGTGCCAGCAGTTCGCCCCCCGAGGGCTACACCTTC
TRBV6-6,-,few,TRBJ2-7,CASSYSSGAYEQYF,TGTGCCAGCAGTTACTCGTCCGGAGCCTACGAGCAGTACTTC
TRBV7-2,TRBD2,-,TRBJ2-3,CASSPGLAGEPDTQYF,TGTGCCAGCAGCCCAGGACTAGCGGGAGAACCAGATACGCAGTATTTT
TRBV7-2,-,many,TRBJ1-5,CASSRRPDLNQPQHF,TGTGCCAGCAGCCGGAGACCGGACCTCAATCAGCCCCAGCATTTT
TRBV7-2,-,many,TRBJ2-7,CASSLVGLSSYEQYF,TGTGCCAGCAGCTTAGTTGGCCTTTCCTCCTACGAGCAGTACTTC
TRBV19,TRBD1,few,TRBJ2-1,CASSKYRDRGNEQFF,TGTGCCAGTAGTAAGTACCGGGACAGGGGCAATGAGCAGTTCTTC
TRBV5-5,-,-,TRBJ2-1,CASSLLGQRYNEQFF,TGTGCCAGCAGCTTGCTAGGGCAGAGATACAATGAGCAGTTCTTC